The rows below give T cell receptor beta chains drawn from one sample of a study of blood T cell repertoires in COVID-19. Some clones are missing from TCRdb's copy, which holds only in-frame ones; the method was immunoSEQ multiplex PCR. This sample has under 400,000 clones; nearly 90% occur once, and the top ten carry about 6.8%. The material sequenced was peripheral blood. Receptors were obtained from a man aged 18 to 30 with active or convalescent COVID-19. Both conserved end residues are part of each CDR3. The order of the fields is clone size, J gene, V gene, CDR3 protein. Clone size appears in some rows only: once, few, many, or a class for an expanded clone.

size: -
J: TRBJ2-7
V: TRBV27
CDR3: CASSLGALSSYEQYF

size: -
J: TRBJ1-3
V: TRBV9
CDR3: CASSVGNRVNTIYF

size: -
J: TRBJ2-3
V: TRBV28
CDR3: CASSLKAGGFTDTQYF

size: -
J: TRBJ1-2
V: TRBV19
CDR3: CASSDLTGGYGYTF

size: once
J: TRBJ1-1
V: TRBV5-1
CDR3: CASSLARTGGNTEAFF

size: -
J: TRBJ1-2
V: TRBV29-1
CDR3: CSVEGPGVNGYTF

size: -
J: TRBJ2-7
V: TRBV28
CDR3: CASSGTGAYEQYF

size: -
J: TRBJ2-7
V: TRBV4-1
CDR3: CASSQLPGLAKQYF

size: once
J: TRBJ2-3
V: TRBV23-1
CDR3: CASSQSGQLTDTQYF

size: -
J: TRBJ1-6
V: TRBV7-3
CDR3: CASSQTGPRANSPLHF

size: -
J: TRBJ1-5
V: TRBV28
CDR3: CASSQLRTAGSNQPQHF

size: -
J: TRBJ2-1
V: TRBV10-1
CDR3: CASSSSGRLENEQFF

size: -
J: TRBJ1-6
V: TRBV4-3
CDR3: CASSQTGDSPLHF

size: -
J: TRBJ2-5
V: TRBV4-3
CDR3: CASSQEVNGETQYF

size: few
J: TRBJ2-7
V: TRBV5-1
CDR3: CASNQGGNSYEQYF

size: -
J: TRBJ1-5
V: TRBV27
CDR3: CASSHKAPATGVRSNQPQHF

size: -
J: TRBJ1-3
V: TRBV28
CDR3: CASSPWTGGTLRSGNTIYF

size: -
J: TRBJ1-1
V: TRBV4-3
CDR3: CASSQAQGNTEAFF

size: -
J: TRBJ2-1
V: TRBV5-5
CDR3: CASSLLEGVYNEQFF

size: -
J: TRBJ2-3
V: TRBV7-2
CDR3: CASSHDFTDTQYF

size: -
J: TRBJ1-3
V: TRBV3-1/TRBV3-2
CDR3: CASSRIQGAGNTIYF

size: -
J: TRBJ1-1
V: TRBV24-1
CDR3: CATSDRGLNTEAFF

size: -
J: TRBJ2-1
V: TRBV11-3
CDR3: CASSYINNEQFF

size: -
J: TRBJ2-1
V: TRBV9
CDR3: CASSAVASGGAYNEQFF

size: once
J: TRBJ2-2
V: TRBV7-2
CDR3: CASSFWGDTGELFF

size: -
J: TRBJ2-7
V: TRBV7-9
CDR3: CASSLDRGENEQYF

size: -
J: TRBJ1-6
V: TRBV18
CDR3: CASSPATSPGGSPLHF

size: -
J: TRBJ1-5
V: TRBV7-6
CDR3: CASSDRGSYQPQHF

size: -
J: TRBJ2-3
V: TRBV2
CDR3: CASRGLSGSRSSTDTQYF

size: -
J: TRBJ2-3
V: TRBV3-1/TRBV3-2
CDR3: CASSRTRPDTQYF

size: -
J: TRBJ2-3
V: TRBV5-4
CDR3: CAYPKASGTDTQYF

size: -
J: TRBJ1-1
V: TRBV18
CDR3: CASSQRRDTEAFF

size: once
J: TRBJ2-5
V: TRBV27
CDR3: CASSLSRQETQYF

size: -
J: TRBJ2-2
V: TRBV28
CDR3: CASSLYRDTGELFF

size: -
J: TRBJ1-3
V: TRBV2
CDR3: CASSVHRGSGNTIYF

size: -
J: TRBJ1-6
V: TRBV28
CDR3: CASSPLQNSPLHF

size: -
J: TRBJ2-2
V: TRBV4-2
CDR3: CASTRVEGTGELFF

size: -
J: TRBJ2-1
V: TRBV11-3
CDR3: CASSSLAGVSNEQFF

size: once
J: TRBJ2-5
V: TRBV3-1/TRBV3-2
CDR3: CASSPGTSGRETQYF

size: few
J: TRBJ2-5
V: TRBV7-2
CDR3: CASSVDRGETQYF

size: -
J: TRBJ1-2
V: TRBV6-5
CDR3: CASTPGSRGAGYTF

size: -
J: TRBJ2-7
V: TRBV18
CDR3: CASSLSTSGSYEQYF

size: -
J: TRBJ1-1
V: TRBV10-3
CDR3: CAISDRGTEAFF

size: -
J: TRBJ2-6
V: TRBV6-4
CDR3: CASSAGVESSGANVLTF

size: once
J: TRBJ1-3
V: TRBV5-1
CDR3: CASSLDGNSGNTIYF